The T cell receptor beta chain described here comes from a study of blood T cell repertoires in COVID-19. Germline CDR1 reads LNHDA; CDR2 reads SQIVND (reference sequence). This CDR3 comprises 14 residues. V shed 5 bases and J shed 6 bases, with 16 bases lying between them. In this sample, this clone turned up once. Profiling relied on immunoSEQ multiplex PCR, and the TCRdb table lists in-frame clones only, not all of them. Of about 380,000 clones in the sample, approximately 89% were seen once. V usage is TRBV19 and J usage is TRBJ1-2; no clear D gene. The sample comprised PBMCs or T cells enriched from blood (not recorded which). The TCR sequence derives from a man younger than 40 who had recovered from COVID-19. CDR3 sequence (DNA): TGTGCCAGTAGTCTCCGGGAGGGTTTCGATGGCTACACCTTC. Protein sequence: CASSLREGFDGYTF.